This T cell receptor beta chain originates from a study of Graves' ophthalmopathy and Graves' hyperthyroidism. CDR1 and CDR2 from the germline V gene are SEHNR and FQNEAQ (reference sequence). This CDR3 spans 14 amino acids. V was clipped by 5 bases and J by 7 bases, with 12 bases between them. RNA transcripts were the template, and TCR beta CDR3 regions were amplified from them. Scientists carried out first-round RT-PCR using HTBI primers and then a second-round multiplex PCR. TCRdb recomputed calls from the multiplex PCR reads with MiXCR, one row per CDR3 protein. The sample records 450,000 or so distinct CDR3 sequences, under 15% being singletons. This clonotype was seen ten or more times.

This chain uses TRBV7-9 with TRBJ1-6; D unclear. The sequencing input was blood. The origin of this receptor is a woman in her 30s with Graves' ophthalmopathy. The CDR3 region is CASSPGFGNSPLHF. The DNA for the CDR3 is TGTGCCAGCAGCCCGGGATTTGGGAATTCACCCCTCCACTTT. Based on the CDR3 plus reference TRBV7-9 and TRBJ1-6, the full variable domain is DTGVSQNPRHKITKRGQNVTFRCDPISEHNRLYWYRQTLGQGPEFLTYFQNEAQLEKSRLLSDRFSAERPKGSFSTLEIQRTEQGDSAMYLCASSPGFGNSPLHFGNGTRLTVT.